Listed below are T cell receptor beta chains from one sample, sequenced in a study of T cell changes during pregnancy in multiple sclerosis. Clones were read by immunoSEQ multiplex PCR, and TCRdb kept only the in-frame ones, dropping some. In the table there are 110,000 or so clones, approximately 95% of which are singletons. Sample: peripheral blood, taken before pregnancy. The receptors here all came from a female donor with multiple sclerosis, enrolled in a pregnancy study. Both conserved end residues are part of each CDR3. Each record gives: J gene, D gene, clone size, V gene, CDR3 DNA, CDR3 protein. D genes are given only for firm matches. Size tells how often a clone was seen (once, few, many) or the class of an expanded clone, and some rows leave it out.

>TRBJ2-7|TRBD1|.|TRBV5-1
TGCGCCAGCAGCTTGCTCGGGACAGGGAGCTCCTACGAGCAGTACTTC
CASSLLGTGSSYEQYF
>TRBJ1-1|.|.|TRBV10-2
TGCGCCAGCAGTGAGTCGCGGGGAAAGACTGAAGCTTTCTTT
CASSESRGKTEAFF
>TRBJ2-7|.|.|TRBV10-3
TGTGCCATCACGGAGAGAAGCTCCTACGAGCAGTACTTC
CAITERSSYEQYF
>TRBJ2-3|.|once|TRBV5-6
TGTGCCAGCAGCTTTCGGACAGGGAGGGGCACAGATACGCAGTATTTT
CASSFRTGRGTDTQYF
>TRBJ2-2|.|.|TRBV6-5
TGTGCCAGCAACCCGTTTGCAGGGAAAACCGGGGAGCTGTTTTTT
CASNPFAGKTGELFF
>TRBJ2-5|.|.|TRBV2
TGTGCCAGCAGTGCAGAGCGCGAGACCCAGTACTTC
CASSAERETQYF
>TRBJ2-3|TRBD1|.|TRBV5-1
TGCGCCAGCAGCCGTGGACAGGGTGTTGCAGATACGCAGTATTTT
CASSRGQGVADTQYF
>TRBJ1-6|.|.|TRBV27
TGTGCCAGCACCCAGGCGGGACGAAGAAATTCACCCCTCCACTTT
CASTQAGRRNSPLHF
>TRBJ2-3|TRBD2|.|TRBV19
TGTGCCAGTAGTATACTAGCGGGGGCAGTGGATACGCAGTATTTT
CASSILAGAVDTQYF
>TRBJ2-1|TRBD2|.|TRBV4-1
TGCGCCAGCAGCCAAGATGGAGGACTAGCGGCTTACAATGAGCAGTTCTTC
CASSQDGGLAAYNEQFF
>TRBJ2-7|TRBD1|.|TRBV7-2
TGTGCCAGCAGTCGGGACAGGGGTGCCTCCTACGAGCAGTACTTC
CASSRDRGASYEQYF
>TRBJ2-7|.|.|TRBV2
TGTGCCAGCAGTTGGGGCCGCGAGCAGTACTTC
CASSWGREQYF
>TRBJ1-1|.|.|TRBV7-9
TGTGCCAGCAGGACGGTCAGGGATACGAACACTGAAGCTTTCTTT
CASRTVRDTNTEAFF
>TRBJ2-2|TRBD1|.|TRBV7-9
TGTGCCAGCAGCTCCGGGACAGCGAACACCGGGGAGCTGTTTTTT
CASSSGTANTGELFF
>TRBJ1-2|TRBD1|.|TRBV6-1
TGTGCCAGCAGCTCTGACAGGGGTAACTATGGCTACACCTTC
CASSSDRGNYGYTF
>TRBJ2-3|.|.|TRBV11-3
TGTGCCAGCAGCCTTCGAGCAGGGGGGACAGATACGCAGTATTTT
CASSLRAGGTDTQYF
>TRBJ2-5|.|.|TRBV30
TGTGCCTGGAGCCAGGGGACGGAGACCCAGTACTTC
CAWSQGTETQYF
>TRBJ2-5|TRBD1|.|TRBV30
TGTGCCTGGAACAGGGGACAGGGGGCGGAGACCCAGTACTTC
CAWNRGQGAETQYF
>TRBJ2-5|TRBD2|.|TRBV5-4
TGTGCCAGCAGCCGCGGACTAGCGGGAGGCGGACGGGAGACCCAGTACTTC
CASSRGLAGGGRETQYF
>TRBJ1-1|TRBD1|.|TRBV19
TGTGCCAGTACCAAGGGACAGGGCCGAGCTTTCTTT
CASTKGQGRAFF
>TRBJ2-1|TRBD1|.|TRBV18
TGTGCCAGCTCACCTGGACAGGGGGTCTCCTACAATGAGCAGTTCTTC
CASSPGQGVSYNEQFF
>TRBJ2-3|.|.|TRBV7-2
TGTGCCAGCAGCTTAGCACACCGTGATACGCAGTATTTT
CASSLAHRDTQYF
>TRBJ2-4|TRBD2|.|TRBV7-3
TGTGCCAGCTCTTTGACTAGCGAAAACATTCAGTACTTC
CASSLTSENIQYF
>TRBJ2-3|.|.|TRBV15
TGTGCCACCAGCAAGGATCTGCCCGGGACGGCGGGAAGTTTGGGGGATACGCAGTATTTT
CATSKDLPGTAGSLGDTQYF
>TRBJ1-5|.|.|TRBV10-3
TGTGCCATCAACGAGGGTAACGCTCAGCCCCAGCATTTT
CAINEGNAQPQHF
>TRBJ1-3|.|.|TRBV4-1
TGCGCCAGCAGCCAAGAGTCCGTAGGGGCTGGAAACACCATATATTTT
CASSQESVGAGNTIYF
>TRBJ2-1|.|.|TRBV15
TGTGCCACCAGCAGAGTAAGGGGGAACGGAGGGCAGTTCTTC
CATSRVRGNGGQFF
>TRBJ1-1|.|.|TRBV28
TGTGCCAGCAGTTTTCGCGGTCTGTGGTTGCCTGAAGCTTTCTTT
CASSFRGLWLPEAFF
>TRBJ2-2|.|.|TRBV4-1
TGCGCCAGCGGGGCAGATCGCCACAGGCCATACACCGGGGAGCTGTTTTTT
CASGADRHRPYTGELFF
>TRBJ2-3|TRBD1|.|TRBV13
TGTGCCAGCAGCTTAGTCGCGACAGGGGATGGGGATACGCAGTATTTT
CASSLVATGDGDTQYF
>TRBJ2-1|TRBD2|.|TRBV29-1
TGCAGCGTTCTAGCGGGAGTAAATGAGCAGTTCTTC
CSVLAGVNEQFF